This T cell receptor (beta chain) was observed in a study of T cell responses to AZD1222 COVID-19 vaccine. Study-wide points: The study reported that nearly half of spike-specific TCRs target unmutated variant regions. Females made up more of the donors, who were largely white British, and clonal diversity may have come out too low. Spike-specific TCRs gained breadth and depth after people received two AZD1222 doses. Baseline antibody screening turned up just a handful of seropositive AZD1222 recipients.

Note on this clone: The antigen remains unidentified. Distinct nucleotide sequences in the sample also encode this CDR3.

The data were produced by immunoSEQ multiplex PCR, yet TCRdb's version contains in-frame clones alone and is incomplete. This table has about 150,000 clones, 88% appearing once. The CDR3 covers 15 residues. Germline assignment: CDR1 KGHSH and CDR2 LQKENI. Trimming removed 2 bases from V and 7 bases from J; junction bases left unmatched: 4. This clonotype originated in an adult in good health. J is TRBJ1-6 and V is TRBV18; 8 bases align to TRBD1. This specimen was peripheral blood, taken on day 0 of AZD1222 vaccination. The DNA of the CDR3 is TGTGCCAGCTCACCAGGGACAGGTGACAATTCACCCCTCCACTTT. Translating it yields CASSPGTGDNSPLHF.